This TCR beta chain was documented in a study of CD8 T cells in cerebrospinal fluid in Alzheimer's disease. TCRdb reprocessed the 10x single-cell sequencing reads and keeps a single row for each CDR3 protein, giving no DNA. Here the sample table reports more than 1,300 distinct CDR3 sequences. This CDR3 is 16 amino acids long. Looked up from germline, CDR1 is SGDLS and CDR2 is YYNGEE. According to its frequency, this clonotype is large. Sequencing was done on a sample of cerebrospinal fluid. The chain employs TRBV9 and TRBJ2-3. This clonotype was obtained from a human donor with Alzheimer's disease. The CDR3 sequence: CASSETSGGGTDTQYF.